This record looks at one T cell receptor (beta chain) sequence and its context. Looked up from germline, CDR1 is SGHRS and CDR2 is YFSETQ. This CDR3 has 14 amino acids. J lost 0 bases, V lost 4 bases, and 3 bases had no gene match. The data are from a study of blood T cell repertoires in COVID-19. Study at large: Spain, Italy and the United States supplied samples that represented acute and convalescent COVID-19. T cells, B-cell-depleted T cells, or PBMCs provided the cDNA or gDNA that served as material.

Here immunoSEQ multiplex PCR was the method, and the copy in TCRdb shows in-frame clones only, minus some. Counted here are just over 150,000 clones, 88% occurring once; the ten biggest clones make up about 6.6%. Participant-given clinical history determined each cohort assignment. Cohort 3 recovered donors had two negative PCRs, clearance, or symptom resolution. The chain links TRBV5-1 to TRBJ2-5; TRBD1 matches 7 bases. The sequencing sample was made of PBMCs or T cells enriched from blood (not recorded which). The receptor was derived from a woman aged 50 to 65 who had recovered from COVID-19. CDR3 nucleotide sequence: TGCGCCAGCAGCCGAGGGACAGACCAAGAGACCCAGTACTTC. Its protein product is CASSRGTDQETQYF.